This TCR beta chain was sequenced for a study of T-cell memory formation after mild COVID-19. Study-wide background: The two donors had largely donor-specific TCR clusters. General observations from the study: Mostly located in CM and EM were contracting CD4+ clones, with contracting CD8+ clones located in EMRA. Contracting clones from day 15 to 85 showed balanced CD4/CD8; later expanders favored CD4+. Proof of SARS-CoV-2 specificity was absent for the second-wave clones that crested on day 37.

TCRdb reanalysed the 5' RACE reads using MiXCR and keeps one entry per CDR3 protein. The data contain 380,000 or so distinct CDR3 sequences, around 15% of them seen just once; the ten biggest clones take up under 25%. This clonotype has only a few counts. The antigen is unknown. Germline trimming cut 0 bases from V and 8 bases from J; bases unmatched to any gene: 7. The CDR3 is made up of 15 amino acids. Per the germline V gene, CDR1 is SGHNT and CDR2 is YYREEE (reference sequence). The chain carries TRBV5-4 and TRBJ1-4, with 7 nucleotides matching TRBD1. The sequence was collected from a man between 18 and 29 years old who had mild COVID-19 (a few samples of this study predate the infection). Cell type and time point are not known. Sequencing was done on a sample of PBMCs or a T cell subset sorted from them (not recorded which). The CDR3 bases are TGTGCCAGCAGCTTGGGAGGACAGGCACCAGAAAAACTGTTTTTT. It is translated as CASSLGGQAPEKLFF.